This entry concerns a single T cell receptor beta chain. These data come from a study of blood T cell repertoires in COVID-19. The assay was immunoSEQ multiplex PCR, and TCRdb's table has in-frame clones only and misses some. The sample consists of some 50,000 clones, more than 85% of them appearing once. This sequence was found in a man between 60 and 75 years old with COVID-19, enrolled during active disease. Sequencing was performed on peripheral blood.

The CDR3: CASSLGTGKYGYTF. In DNA form, the CDR3 reads TGTGCCAGCAGTTTAGGAACAGGAAAATATGGCTACACCTTC. The chain combines TRBV27 with TRBJ1-2; TRBD1 might be the D (5 bases). This CDR3 spans 14 amino acids. V was clipped by 2 bases and J by 5 bases, with 12 bases between them. CDR1 and CDR2 (germline): MNHEY, SMNVEV (reference sequence).